The 30 T cell receptor beta chains reported below all come from one sample, sequenced in a study of blood T cell repertoires in COVID-19. Sequencing was performed with immunoSEQ multiplex PCR; in TCRdb, only in-frame clones are kept and a portion is missing. The table shows 50,000 to 65,000 clones, with 84% occurring only once. The sample taken for sequencing was peripheral blood. The receptors stem from a man aged 55 to 69 with COVID-19, enrolled during active disease.

The chain couples TRBV24-1 to TRBJ2-3; D ambiguous. The CDR3 is made up of 12 amino acids. Looked up from germline, CDR1 is KGHDR and CDR2 is SFDVKD. With 1 base removed from V and 10 bases from J, the gap between germline ends came to 8 bases. The CDR3 protein is CATSDFREAQYF. The CDR3 region has the DNA TGTGCCACCAGTGATTTCAGAGAGGCGCAGTATTTT.

In its sample, this clone was seen once. This chain uses TRBV23-1 with TRBJ1-5; D is unclear. Being an ORF, TRBV23-1 has a function that is uncertain. The germline V and J ends were trimmed by 0 bases and 0 bases, with 15 bases remaining between them. The CDR3 runs to 18 residues. CDR3 sequence: CASSQSPPRNYSNQPQHF. The CDR3 region has the DNA TGCGCCAGCAGTCAATCCCCCCCCAGGAATTATAGCAATCAGCCCCAGCATTTT.

The chain has TRBV11-3 and TRBJ2-2, with D uncertain. CDR1 is SGHNT and CDR2 is YENEEA in the germline V gene. Trimming took off 2 bases at V and 1 base at J, with 5 bases between the two ends. The CDR3 spans 14 residues. The CDR3 DNA reads TGTGCCAGCAGCTTACACGGGAACACCGGGGAGCTGTTTTTT. This translates into CASSLHGNTGELFF.

This clone has only a few counts. The chain uses TRBV6-6 and TRBJ1-5, with no clear D. The V end lost 8 bases, the J end lost 0 bases, and 11 bases lay between the germline ends. CDR3 length equals 14 residues. Germline CDR1 is MNHNY and CDR2 is SVGAGI (reference sequence). For the CDR3, the DNA is TGTGCCAGCCGGTTTAGAGATAGCAATCAGCCCCAGCATTTT. As protein: CASRFRDSNQPQHF.

The CDR3 bases are TGTGCCAGCAGCCATAGGACAGGATCAGTAGGCTACACCTTC. Translation: CASSHRTGSVGYTF. The V and J genes are TRBV6-6 and TRBJ1-2; 7 bases agree with TRBD1. Germline CDR1 MNHNY, CDR2 SVGAGI (reference sequence). This CDR3 contains 14 residues. J was trimmed by 8 bases and V by 6 bases; bases with no gene match: 12.

The rearrangement uses TRBV30 and TRBJ2-1; D remains unclear. The CDR3 contains 13 residues. The germline V gene has CDR1 GTSNPN and CDR2 SVGIG (reference sequence). Trimming pared 3 bases from V and 10 bases from J, leaving 16 bases between. In DNA, the CDR3 is TGTGCCTGGAGATTATACCCGGGTATCGAGCAGTTCTTC. Encoded protein: CAWRLYPGIEQFF.

This clone was detected a few times. This chain joins TRBV5-1 and TRBJ1-1; 7 nucleotides line up with TRBD1. The length of the CDR3 is 18 residues. V shed 4 bases, J shed 0 bases, and the junction held 15 bases outside the gene matches. CDR1 and CDR2 from the germline V gene are SGHRS and YFSETQ. CDR3 sequence reads: CASSDLLRGPPVNTEAFF. Written as DNA, the CDR3 is TGCGCCAGCAGCGACCTCCTTAGGGGGCCCCCGGTGAACACTGAAGCTTTCTTT.

The chain employs TRBV7-9 and TRBJ1-5, with a weak D call TRBD1 (5 bases). Germline V gene lookup returns CDR1 SEHNR and CDR2 FQNEAQ (reference sequence). The CDR3 has 17 amino acids. Trimming left V 5 bases short and J 0 bases short, with 17 bases between. For the CDR3, the DNA is TGTGCCAGCAGCCCAATCGGGACTGATTATAGCAATCAGCCCCAGCATTTT. This codes for CASSPIGTDYSNQPQHF.

The genes are TRBV7-9 and TRBJ1-2; 7 bases map to TRBD1. This CDR3 spans 14 amino acids. Trimming at V came to 1 base and at J to 4 bases, leaving 3 bases not matched to a gene. CDR1 is SEHNR, CDR2 FQNEAQ, per germline (reference sequence). The CDR3: CASSLVTGSYGYTF. The CDR3 DNA reads TGTGCCAGCAGCTTAGTGACAGGGAGCTATGGCTACACCTTC.

This chain uses TRBV24-1 with TRBJ2-2; 8 bases map to TRBD1. The germline V gene encodes CDR1 KGHDR and CDR2 SFDVKD. The J segment lost 4 bases and the V segment lost 4 bases, leaving 16 bases of the junction unmatched. This CDR3 comprises 19 residues. The CDR3 nucleotides read TGTGCCACCAGTGAACAAGCGACAGGGGCGCCTCGCGGCACCGGGGAGCTGTTTTTT. Translated, it gives CATSEQATGAPRGTGELFF.

Points on this clone: Other DNA variants within this sample encode the same CDR3. The chain joins TRBV15 to TRBJ1-3; TRBD1 aligns across 9 bases. The germline V gene has CDR1 LNHNV and CDR2 YYDKDF (reference sequence). The CDR3 runs to 16 residues. V shed 5 bases, J shed 0 bases, and the junction held 5 bases outside the gene matches. As DNA, the CDR3 is TGTGCCACCAGCCGCGGACAGGGGAGCTCTGGAAACACCATATATTTT. It yields the protein CATSRGQGSSGNTIYF.

The V gene is TRBV11-3, the J gene TRBJ2-1; 11 bases fit TRBD2. J gave up 6 bases and V 1 base, and 8 bases lay outside the gene matches. The CDR3 runs to 17 residues. The V gene's germline CDR1 is SGHNT and CDR2 YENEEA. The CDR3 nucleotides are TGTGCCAGCAGCTTAGGTCTAGCGGGAGGCTCTATCAATGAGCAGTTCTTC. Translated: CASSLGLAGGSINEQFF. The complete variable domain, with remaining parts taken from reference TRBV11-3 and TRBJ2-1, reads EAGVVQSPRYKIIEKKQPVAFWCNPISGHNTLYWYLQNLGQGPELLIRYENEEAVDDSQLPKDRFSAERLKGVDSTLKIQPAELGDSAVYLCASSLGLAGGSINEQFFGPGTRLTVL.

CDR3 DNA: TGTGCCAGCAGCTTATCGACTAGCATAGAGACCCAGTACTTC. Protein: CASSLSTSIETQYF. The chain uses TRBV7-9 and TRBJ2-5, with 7 bases fitting TRBD2. CDR1 SEHNR and CDR2 FQNEAQ come from the germline V gene (reference sequence). Trimming took 2 bases from V and 4 from J; bases not matched to a gene: 4. CDR3 length: 14 residues.

The chain combines TRBV6-4 with TRBJ2-1; 9 bases align to TRBD1. This CDR3 region has 16 residues. The J segment lost 6 bases and the V segment lost 1 base, leaving 7 bases of the junction unmatched. Germline values: CDR1 MRHNA, CDR2 SNTAGT. The CDR3 reads CASSDYSGTGTNEQFF. The CDR3 DNA is TGTGCCAGCAGTGACTATTCCGGGACAGGGACCAATGAGCAGTTCTTC.

The J gene is TRBJ2-3, the V gene TRBV15, with 12 bases matching TRBD2. Germline loops: CDR1 LNHNV, CDR2 YYDKDF (reference sequence). This CDR3 comprises 16 residues. With 3 bases clipped from V and 2 bases from J, the junction kept 3 bases outside the gene matches. The CDR3 loop is CATSRTSGSVTDTQYF. In DNA, the CDR3 is TGTGCCACCAGCAGGACTAGCGGGAGTGTCACAGATACGCAGTATTTT.

The chain couples TRBV28 to TRBJ2-5, with 7 bases fitting TRBD2. Trimming cost V 7 bases and J 1 base; bases outside gene matches: 6. Germline loops: CDR1 MDHEN, CDR2 SYDVKM. This CDR3 is built from 14 residues. The CDR3 nucleotides are TGTGCCAGCACGAAGCGGGAATTCCAAGAGACCCAGTACTTC. Translation: CASTKREFQETQYF.

There are a few counts of this clone. The chain combines TRBV3-1 (or the pseudogene TRBV3-2) with TRBJ1-4; tentative D call: TRBD1 (6 bases). V was shortened by 1 base and J by 14 bases, with 14 bases between the two germline ends. Germline CDR1 LGHDT, CDR2 YNNKEL (reference sequence). The CDR3 has 13 amino acids. For the CDR3, the DNA is TGTGCCAGCAGCCAAGGACAGGCGCCCGGCCTGTTTTTT. This translates into CASSQGQAPGLFF.

This clone came up a few times. This sequence joins TRBV7-3 and TRBJ2-1, with 10 bases aligning to TRBD2. This CDR3 spans 12 amino acids. The germline gives CDR1 SGHTA, CDR2 FQGTGA. The ends lost 5 bases at V and 10 bases at J; junction bases unmatched: 2. The CDR3: CASSVGLAEQFF. CDR3 sequence (DNA): TGTGCCAGCAGCGTGGGACTAGCGGAGCAGTTCTTC.

CDR3 DNA: TGTGCCAGCACCACGAGGGGAGGCAATGAAAAACTGTTTTTT. It encodes CASTTRGGNEKLFF. The gene calls are TRBV5-4 and TRBJ1-4, with D possibly matching TRBD1 (5 bases). The CDR3 consists of 14 residues. V shed 6 bases and J shed 5 bases, with 14 bases lying between them. Germline loops: CDR1 SGHNT, CDR2 YYREEE (reference sequence). The full variable domain, completed using reference TRBV5-4 and TRBJ1-4, is ETGVTQSPTHLIKTRGQQVTLRCSSQSGHNTVSWYQQALGQGPQFIFQYYREEENGRGNFPPRFSGLQFPNYSSELNVNALELDDSALYLCASTTRGGNEKLFFGSGTQLSVL.

This chain connects TRBV11-2 to TRBJ2-3; D possibly corresponds to TRBD2 (7 bases). The germline V and J ends were trimmed by 7 bases and 5 bases, with 16 bases remaining between them. Germline-derived CDR1 and CDR2 are SGHAT and FQNNGV. The CDR3 spans 14 residues. CDR3 in DNA: TGTGCCAGCACCCTCGAGAGGGGGGGAGATACGCAGTATTTT. Translation gives CASTLERGGDTQYF.

This clone has a single count. The chain joins TRBV11-2 to TRBJ1-5, with D uncertain. CDR3 length: 13 amino acids. In germline, CDR1 is SGHAT, CDR2 FQNNGV. Trimming left V 5 bases short and J 5 bases short, with 10 bases between. CDR3: CASSSQEDQPQHF. CDR3 DNA: TGTGCCAGCAGCAGCCAAGAGGATCAGCCCCAGCATTTT.

The chain combines TRBV10-2 with TRBJ1-1, with 7 nucleotides matching TRBD1. V shed 6 bases, J shed 11 bases, and the junction held 15 bases outside the gene matches. CDR3 length: 14 amino acids. From germline, CDR1 is WSHSY and CDR2 SAAADI. CDR3 DNA: TGCGCCAGCAGCGAGACAGGGTTCTCGCTTTGGGCTTTCTTT. This sequence encodes CASSETGFSLWAFF.

The chain employs TRBV7-3 and TRBJ2-3, with D possibly being TRBD1 (5 bases). Germline V gives CDR1 SGHTA, CDR2 FQGTGA. The CDR3 spans 15 residues. The V end lost 5 bases, the J end lost 4 bases, and 16 bases lay between the germline ends. The CDR3, as DNA: TGTGCCAGCAGCGCAGACAGAACGGTCGCAGATACGCAGTATTTT. Protein: CASSADRTVADTQYF.

V gene TRBV29-1 combines with J gene TRBJ2-7; no firm D call. Germline loops: CDR1 SQVTM, CDR2 ANQGSEA. The CDR3 has 11 residues. With 0 bases removed from V and 10 bases from J, the gap between germline ends came to 10 bases. In DNA form, the CDR3 reads TGCAGCGTTGAAGAGGCGGCCGCCCAGTACTTC. It yields the protein CSVEEAAAQYF.

The gene calls are TRBV11-3 and TRBJ1-3, with 9 bases fitting TRBD1. The CDR3 is made up of 16 amino acids. CDR1 is SGHNT, CDR2 YENEEA, per germline. After removal of 5 bases from V and 2 bases from J, the junction contained 7 bases not matched to a gene. In DNA form, the CDR3 reads TGTGCCAGCAGCGCCGCTACAGGGGGCCCTGGAAACACCATATATTTT. Its protein is CASSAATGGPGNTIYF. The full variable domain, rest sourced from reference TRBV11-3 and TRBJ1-3, is EAGVVQSPRYKIIEKKQPVAFWCNPISGHNTLYWYLQNLGQGPELLIRYENEEAVDDSQLPKDRFSAERLKGVDSTLKIQPAELGDSAVYLCASSAATGGPGNTIYFGEGSWLTVV.

The rearrangement links TRBV10-2 to TRBJ2-5; 10 positions agree with TRBD2. V lost 6 bases and J lost 5; bases outside the gene matches: 6. The CDR3 spans 14 residues. The germline gives CDR1 WSHSY, CDR2 SAAADI. The CDR3 bases are TGCGCCAGCAGGGGGCTAGCGGGGGAGGAGACCCAGTACTTC. This sequence encodes CASRGLAGEETQYF.

The CDR3 sequence: CAISLQGPGTEAFF. The DNA for the CDR3 is TGTGCCATCAGCCTACAGGGCCCCGGCACTGAAGCTTTCTTT. The chain uses TRBV10-3 and TRBJ1-1, with D possibly matching TRBD1 (6 bases). Per germline, CDR1 ENHRY and CDR2 SYGVKD. V was shortened by 6 bases and J by 4 bases, with 15 bases between the two germline ends. The CDR3 consists of 14 residues.

The chain joins TRBV2 to TRBJ2-2, with D unresolved. V was trimmed by 4 bases and J by 2 bases, leaving 8 bases between them. Germline V gives CDR1 SNHLY, CDR2 FYNNEI. This CDR3 comprises 14 residues. CDR3 bases: TGTGCCAGCAGTGTTAGCTCTAACACCGGGGAGCTGTTTTTT. Translating gives CASSVSSNTGELFF.

This clone showed up just a few times. V gene TRBV10-3 combines with J gene TRBJ1-2; D uncertain. Germline CDR1 and CDR2: ENHRY and SYGVKD. V lost 4 bases and J lost 4, with 10 bases in between. CDR3 length equals 13 residues. The CDR3 DNA reads as TGTGCCATCAGTGCGAGATTACTCTATGGCTACACCTTC. Residues: CAISARLLYGYTF.

V and J are TRBV2 and TRBJ1-5, with a weak D call TRBD1 (6 bases). Germline V lookup: CDR1 SNHLY, CDR2 FYNNEI. The CDR3 has 13 amino acids. V dropped 7 bases and J dropped 2 bases, with 9 bases sitting between them. The CDR3 nucleotides read TGTGCCAGCAACTCAGGGGGCAATCAGCCCCAGCATTTT. Translating gives CASNSGGNQPQHF.